Given below is one TCR beta chain in context. Antigen specificity is unknown. The entry originates in a study of cytomegalovirus exposure and HLA in healthy donors. Across the whole study: One earlier analysis, a look at around 180 million T cells, found some 100 million unique TCR beta sequences. Study outcomes and limitations: As a later analysis showed, a missense DCLRE1C variant was linked to trimming of TCR beta V- and J-genes. As was reported, the classifier diagnosed cytomegalovirus status with high specificity and sensitivity. Association with HLA alleles at 0.05 false discovery rate was found for 16,951 TCR beta sequences in a later analysis.

The germline V gene encodes CDR1 LGHNT and CDR2 FRNRAP. Trimming shortened V by 2 bases and J by 5 bases, and 11 bases separated the two germline ends. CDR3 length equals 14 residues. PCR involved 60 Vbeta and 13 Jbeta primers. The repertoire was sequenced with immunoSEQ multiplex PCR; TCRdb's copy has only in-frame clones and lacks some. The sample has about 140,000 clones; approximately 82% are singletons. The rearrangement uses TRBV12-5 and TRBJ2-3, with D perhaps matching TRBD2 (6 bases). The sample was PBMCs. The sequence was obtained from a man under 40 in good health and CMV-seropositive. Written as DNA, the CDR3 is TGTGCTAGTGGTTTGCGACTAGTAGGAGATACGCAGTATTTT. Amino acids: CASGLRLVGDTQYF.